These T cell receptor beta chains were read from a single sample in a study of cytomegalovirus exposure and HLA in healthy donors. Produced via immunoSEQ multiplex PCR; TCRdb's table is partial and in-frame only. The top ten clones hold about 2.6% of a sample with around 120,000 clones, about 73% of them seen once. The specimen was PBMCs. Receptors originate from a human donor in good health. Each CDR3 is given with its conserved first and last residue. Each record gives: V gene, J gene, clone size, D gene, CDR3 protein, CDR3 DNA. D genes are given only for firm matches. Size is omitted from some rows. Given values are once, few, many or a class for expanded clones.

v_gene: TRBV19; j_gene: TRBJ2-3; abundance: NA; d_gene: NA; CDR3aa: CASSIQVTDTQYF; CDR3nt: TGTGCCAGTAGTATACAGGTCACAGATACGCAGTATTTT
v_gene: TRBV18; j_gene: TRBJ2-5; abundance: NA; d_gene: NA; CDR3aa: CASSHDEGETQYF; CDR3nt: TGTGCCAGCTCACACGATGAGGGAGAGACCCAGTACTTC
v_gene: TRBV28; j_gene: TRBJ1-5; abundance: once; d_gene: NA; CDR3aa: CASRFVYSNQPQHF; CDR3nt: TGTGCCAGCAGGTTTGTATATAGCAATCAGCCCCAGCATTTT
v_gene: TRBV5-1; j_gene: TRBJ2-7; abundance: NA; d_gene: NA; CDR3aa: CASSLQGSSYEQYF; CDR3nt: TGCGCCAGCAGCTTGCAGGGGAGCTCCTACGAGCAGTACTTC
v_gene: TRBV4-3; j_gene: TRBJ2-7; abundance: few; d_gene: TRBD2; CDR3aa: CASSQDASGVYEQYF; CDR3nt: TGCGCCAGCAGCCAAGACGCTAGCGGGGTCTACGAGCAGTACTTC
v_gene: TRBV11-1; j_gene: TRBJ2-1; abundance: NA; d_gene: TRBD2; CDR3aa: CASSLGRLAGAMHEQFF; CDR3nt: TGTGCCAGCAGCTTAGGGCGACTAGCGGGAGCGATGCATGAGCAGTTCTTC
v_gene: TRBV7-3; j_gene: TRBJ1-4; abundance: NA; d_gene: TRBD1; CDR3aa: CASSKSGTGVEKLFF; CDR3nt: TGTGCCAGCAGCAAATCCGGGACAGGGGTTGAAAAACTGTTTTTT
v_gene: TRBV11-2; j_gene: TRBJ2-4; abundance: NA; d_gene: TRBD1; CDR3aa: CASSLAQGASLAKNIQYF; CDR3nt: TGTGCCAGCAGCTTAGCACAGGGGGCGAGCCTAGCCAAAAACATTCAGTACTTC
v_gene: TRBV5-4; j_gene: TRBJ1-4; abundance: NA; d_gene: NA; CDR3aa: CASSHNRDEKLFF; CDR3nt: TGTGCCAGCAGCCATAACAGGGATGAAAAACTGTTTTTT
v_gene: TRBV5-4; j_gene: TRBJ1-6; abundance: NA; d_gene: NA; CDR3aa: CASSLEPGIRSPLHF; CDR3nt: TGTGCCAGCAGCTTGGAACCGGGGATTAGGTCACCCCTCCACTTT
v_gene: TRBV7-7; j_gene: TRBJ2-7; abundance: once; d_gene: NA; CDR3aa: CASSRRTGHEQYF; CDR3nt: TGTGCTAGCAGTCGCAGGACTGGCCACGAGCAGTACTTC
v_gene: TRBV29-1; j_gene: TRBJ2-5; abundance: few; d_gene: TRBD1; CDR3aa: CSARTGWETQYF; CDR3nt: TGCAGCGCTAGGACAGGGTGGGAGACCCAGTACTTC
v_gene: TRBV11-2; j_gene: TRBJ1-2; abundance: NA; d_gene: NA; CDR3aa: CASTQNRAGYGYTF; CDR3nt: TGTGCCAGCACCCAAAACCGAGCGGGCTATGGCTACACCTTC
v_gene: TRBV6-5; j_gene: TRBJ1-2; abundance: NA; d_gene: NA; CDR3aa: CASSWQGKGYGYTF; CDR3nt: TGTGCCAGCAGTTGGCAGGGGAAAGGCTATGGCTACACCTTC
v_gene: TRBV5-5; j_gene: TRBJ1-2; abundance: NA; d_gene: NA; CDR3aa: CASSLATGGKGGCTF; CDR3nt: TGTGCCAGCAGCTTGGCCACCGGGGGGAAGGGTGGCTGCACCTTC
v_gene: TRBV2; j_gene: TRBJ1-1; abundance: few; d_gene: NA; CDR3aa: CASSPRGFLEAFF; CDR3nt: TGTGCCAGCAGCCCCCGGGGATTTCTTGAAGCTTTCTTT
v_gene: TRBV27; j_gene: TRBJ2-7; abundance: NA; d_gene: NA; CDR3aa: CASSWDIRYEQYF; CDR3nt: TGTGCCAGCAGTTGGGACATTCGCTACGAGCAGTACTTC
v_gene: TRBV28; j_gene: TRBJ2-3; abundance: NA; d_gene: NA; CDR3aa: CASSPLEGAVSESTDTQYF; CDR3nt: TGTGCCAGCAGTCCCCTGGAGGGGGCGGTTTCTGAAAGCACAGATACGCAGTATTTT
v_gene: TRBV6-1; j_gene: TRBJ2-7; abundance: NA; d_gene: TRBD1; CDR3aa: CASRKGAPYEQYF; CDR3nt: TGTGCCAGCAGGAAGGGGGCCCCCTACGAGCAGTACTTC
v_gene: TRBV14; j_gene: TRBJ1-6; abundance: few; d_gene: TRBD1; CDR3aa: CASSHKTGHSPLHF; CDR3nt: TGTGCCAGCAGCCACAAGACAGGGCATTCACCCCTCCACTTT
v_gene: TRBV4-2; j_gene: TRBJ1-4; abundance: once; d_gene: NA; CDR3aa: CASSQDGRSGFDEKLFF; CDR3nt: TGTGCCAGCAGCCAAGATGGTCGGTCAGGGTTCGATGAAAAACTGTTTTTT
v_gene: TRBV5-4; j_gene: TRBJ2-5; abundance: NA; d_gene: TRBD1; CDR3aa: CASRSDRGETQYF; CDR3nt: TGTGCCAGCAGGTCCGACAGGGGAGAGACCCAGTACTTC